A selection of T cell receptor beta chains follows, all from one sample in a study of CD4 T cells in relation to SARS-CoV-2 and coronaviruses. The repertoire was sequenced with immunoSEQ multiplex PCR; TCRdb's copy has only in-frame clones and lacks some. There are about 22,000 clones in the sample; under 70% occur only once, and 11% lies in the top ten. Their antigens are not known. Sequenced sample: CD4+ T cells from PBMCs, cultured in vitro. The receptors come from a human donor in good health. Each CDR3 is given with its conserved first and last residue. D genes are given only for firm matches. Only part of the rows carry a size: once, few, many, or a class if the clone is expanded.

clone_size: .; d_call: .; v_call: TRBV19; j_call: TRBJ1-4; cdr3_nt: TGTGCCAGTCGCCGCGGGAAACTGTTTTTT; cdr3_aa: CASRRGKLFF
clone_size: .; d_call: .; v_call: TRBV6-5; j_call: TRBJ1-1; cdr3_nt: TGTGCCAGCAGGGGGAACACTGAAGCTTTCTTT; cdr3_aa: CASRGNTEAFF
clone_size: .; d_call: TRBD2; v_call: TRBV18; j_call: TRBJ2-3; cdr3_nt: TGTGCCAGCTCTAGGACTAGCGGGGGGCCCACAGATACGCAGTATTTT; cdr3_aa: CASSRTSGGPTDTQYF
clone_size: .; d_call: TRBD1; v_call: TRBV20-1; j_call: TRBJ2-5; cdr3_nt: TGCAGTGCTCGGACAGGGGAGACCCAGTACTTC; cdr3_aa: CSARTGETQYF
clone_size: .; d_call: TRBD1; v_call: TRBV2; j_call: TRBJ2-7; cdr3_nt: TGTGCCAGCAGGGGGGACAGCTCCTACGAGCAGTACTTC; cdr3_aa: CASRGDSSYEQYF
clone_size: .; d_call: .; v_call: TRBV7-2; j_call: TRBJ2-2; cdr3_nt: TGTGCCAGCAGCTCAAACAGGGGAGGGACCGGGGAGCTGTTTTTT; cdr3_aa: CASSSNRGGTGELFF
clone_size: .; d_call: TRBD1; v_call: TRBV30; j_call: TRBJ1-4; cdr3_nt: TGTGCCTCGCAGGGGGGCGAAAAACTGTTTTTT; cdr3_aa: CASQGGEKLFF
clone_size: .; d_call: .; v_call: TRBV19; j_call: TRBJ2-1; cdr3_nt: TGTGCCAGTACCCTAGTACAGGGAAACAATGAGCAGTTCTTC; cdr3_aa: CASTLVQGNNEQFF
clone_size: once; d_call: .; v_call: TRBV27; j_call: TRBJ2-2; cdr3_nt: TGTGCCAGCAGTACGGGGGGCCGAAACACCGGGGAGCTGTTTTTT; cdr3_aa: CASSTGGRNTGELFF
clone_size: .; d_call: .; v_call: TRBV29-1; j_call: TRBJ1-4; cdr3_nt: TGCAGCGTTGTTGACAGTGGCGAAAAACTGTTTTTT; cdr3_aa: CSVVDSGEKLFF
clone_size: .; d_call: .; v_call: TRBV5-1; j_call: TRBJ2-3; cdr3_nt: TGCGCCAGCAGCTTGAGGTGGGGGGGCAGCACAGATACGCAGTATTTT; cdr3_aa: CASSLRWGGSTDTQYF
clone_size: once; d_call: .; v_call: TRBV5-1; j_call: TRBJ1-4; cdr3_nt: TGCGCCAGCAGCTTGGAAGGGACGGGTAATGAAAAACTGTTTTTT; cdr3_aa: CASSLEGTGNEKLFF
clone_size: .; d_call: .; v_call: TRBV5-4; j_call: TRBJ1-2; cdr3_nt: TGTGCCAGCAGCTTGATGGGGAACTATGGCTACACCTTC; cdr3_aa: CASSLMGNYGYTF
clone_size: .; d_call: TRBD2; v_call: TRBV6-1; j_call: TRBJ2-3; cdr3_nt: TGTGCCAGCAGTGAAGCGCCGTGGGGCGGGAGTTCAGATACGCAGTATTTT; cdr3_aa: CASSEAPWGGSSDTQYF
clone_size: few; d_call: .; v_call: TRBV6-2/TRBV6-3; j_call: TRBJ1-5; cdr3_nt: TGTGCCAGCAGTCAACGGTCGTACAGCAATCAGCCCCAGCATTTT; cdr3_aa: CASSQRSYSNQPQHF
clone_size: .; d_call: TRBD2; v_call: TRBV30; j_call: TRBJ2-1; cdr3_nt: TGTGCCTGTACGGGACTAGCGGGCTACAATGAGCAGTTCTTC; cdr3_aa: CACTGLAGYNEQFF
clone_size: once; d_call: .; v_call: TRBV6-5; j_call: TRBJ2-7; cdr3_nt: TGTGCCAGCAGTTACCTGGGTCCCTACGAGCAGTACTTC; cdr3_aa: CASSYLGPYEQYF
clone_size: .; d_call: .; v_call: TRBV12-3/TRBV12-4; j_call: TRBJ1-1; cdr3_nt: TGTGCCAGCAGTCGACTCATGAACACTGAAGCTTTCTTT; cdr3_aa: CASSRLMNTEAFF
clone_size: .; d_call: TRBD1; v_call: TRBV19; j_call: TRBJ2-1; cdr3_nt: TGTGCCAGTAGTCTCCGGGACAGGGCTGATGAGCAGTTCTTC; cdr3_aa: CASSLRDRADEQFF
clone_size: .; d_call: TRBD1; v_call: TRBV6-5; j_call: TRBJ1-4; cdr3_nt: TGTGCCAGCAGACCCGGACAGGGGAGGGAAAAACTGTTTTTT; cdr3_aa: CASRPGQGREKLFF
clone_size: .; d_call: .; v_call: TRBV7-2; j_call: TRBJ2-3; cdr3_nt: TGTGCCATCACTACGGCGGATACGCAGTATTTT; cdr3_aa: CAITTADTQYF
clone_size: .; d_call: .; v_call: TRBV5-6; j_call: TRBJ2-7; cdr3_nt: TGTGCCAGCAGCTTGTTAATTCGCGCCGAGCAGTACTTC; cdr3_aa: CASSLLIRAEQYF
clone_size: .; d_call: .; v_call: TRBV2; j_call: TRBJ1-3; cdr3_nt: TGTGCCAGCAGCCGGACAGTTGGGGGAGACACCATATATTTT; cdr3_aa: CASSRTVGGDTIYF
clone_size: few; d_call: .; v_call: TRBV5-6; j_call: TRBJ1-3; cdr3_nt: TGTGCCAGCAGCCGGTCTGGAAACACCATATATTTT; cdr3_aa: CASSRSGNTIYF
clone_size: .; d_call: .; v_call: TRBV7-3; j_call: TRBJ2-1; cdr3_nt: TGTGCCAGCAGCTTAAATAGCGGAGTGTACAATGAGCAGTTCTTC; cdr3_aa: CASSLNSGVYNEQFF
clone_size: .; d_call: TRBD2; v_call: TRBV28; j_call: TRBJ2-3; cdr3_nt: TGTGCCAGCAGTCCTTTGGCGGGAGGGCCAACAGATACGCAGTATTTT; cdr3_aa: CASSPLAGGPTDTQYF
clone_size: few; d_call: .; v_call: TRBV7-2; j_call: TRBJ1-4; cdr3_nt: TGTGCCAGCAGCTTAGCGGGGATTAATGAAAAACTGTTTTTT; cdr3_aa: CASSLAGINEKLFF
clone_size: few; d_call: .; v_call: TRBV19; j_call: TRBJ1-2; cdr3_nt: TGTGCCAGTATTGAGGCAGGGATTTCCTATGGCTACACCTTC; cdr3_aa: CASIEAGISYGYTF
clone_size: .; d_call: TRBD2; v_call: TRBV3-1/TRBV3-2; j_call: TRBJ2-3; cdr3_nt: TGTGCCAGCCCGCTCCCGGGACTAGATCAAGATACGCAGTATTTT; cdr3_aa: CASPLPGLDQDTQYF
clone_size: .; d_call: .; v_call: TRBV27; j_call: TRBJ2-2; cdr3_nt: TGTGCCAGCAGTCCTAGGGAGGGGGGCACCGGGGAGCTGTTTTTT; cdr3_aa: CASSPREGGTGELFF
clone_size: .; d_call: .; v_call: TRBV29-1; j_call: TRBJ2-3; cdr3_nt: TGCAGCGTTGATTCTTTAGGGGATACGCAGTATTTT; cdr3_aa: CSVDSLGDTQYF
clone_size: .; d_call: .; v_call: TRBV5-4; j_call: TRBJ2-7; cdr3_nt: TGTGCCAGCAGCTCCCAGGGGATAGTCTACGAGCAGTACTTC; cdr3_aa: CASSSQGIVYEQYF
clone_size: .; d_call: TRBD2; v_call: TRBV11-2; j_call: TRBJ2-7; cdr3_nt: TGTGCCAGCAGCCCACTCCGCGGGAGGGCCGGTGACGAGCAGTACTTC; cdr3_aa: CASSPLRGRAGDEQYF
clone_size: .; d_call: .; v_call: TRBV4-2; j_call: TRBJ1-1; cdr3_nt: TGTGCCAGCAGCCAGGGCTTGGGGGGTAAACCGGCTGAAGCTTTCTTT; cdr3_aa: CASSQGLGGKPAEAFF
clone_size: once; d_call: .; v_call: TRBV11-2; j_call: TRBJ2-5; cdr3_nt: TGTGCCAGCAGCTTCATACAGGGACAAGAGACCCAGTACTTC; cdr3_aa: CASSFIQGQETQYF
clone_size: .; d_call: .; v_call: TRBV12-3/TRBV12-4; j_call: TRBJ2-3; cdr3_nt: TGTGCCAGCACCTGGACTAGCACAGATACGCAGTATTTT; cdr3_aa: CASTWTSTDTQYF
clone_size: few; d_call: .; v_call: TRBV19; j_call: TRBJ1-2; cdr3_nt: TGTGCCAGTGCCGGGACACAAGGCTTCGGCTACACCTTC; cdr3_aa: CASAGTQGFGYTF
clone_size: .; d_call: TRBD1; v_call: TRBV19; j_call: TRBJ2-2; cdr3_nt: TGTGCCAGTAGTGGCGGGACAGGGGACGGGGAGCTGTTTTTT; cdr3_aa: CASSGGTGDGELFF
clone_size: .; d_call: .; v_call: TRBV7-2; j_call: TRBJ1-5; cdr3_nt: TGTGCCAGCAGCTTCGCGGGGCGAGATCAGCCCCAGCATTTT; cdr3_aa: CASSFAGRDQPQHF
clone_size: few; d_call: TRBD1; v_call: TRBV5-1; j_call: TRBJ1-2; cdr3_nt: TGCGCCAGCAGCTTGGGAGACAGGGGCTATGGCTACACCTTC; cdr3_aa: CASSLGDRGYGYTF
clone_size: .; d_call: .; v_call: TRBV6-5; j_call: TRBJ1-2; cdr3_nt: TGTGCCAGCAGTTACTCGTCAGCGGGCTATGGCTACACCTTC; cdr3_aa: CASSYSSAGYGYTF
clone_size: once; d_call: .; v_call: TRBV3-1/TRBV3-2; j_call: TRBJ1-2; cdr3_nt: TGTGCCAGCAGCCAAGATGGGGGGGCTGGAGGCTACACCTTC; cdr3_aa: CASSQDGGAGGYTF
clone_size: .; d_call: .; v_call: TRBV5-1; j_call: TRBJ1-2; cdr3_nt: TGCGCCAGCAGCTTGACATCCGGCAGGGTTGATTTAGGTGGCTACACCTTC; cdr3_aa: CASSLTSGRVDLGGYTF
clone_size: .; d_call: .; v_call: TRBV5-1; j_call: TRBJ1-1; cdr3_nt: TGCGCCAGCAGCTTCCAAGAGGGGTACGCTGAAGCTTTCTTT; cdr3_aa: CASSFQEGYAEAFF
clone_size: few; d_call: .; v_call: TRBV4-1; j_call: TRBJ2-2; cdr3_nt: TGCGCCAGCAGCCTTACGAGGGGCGACTACACCGGGGAGCTGTTTTTT; cdr3_aa: CASSLTRGDYTGELFF
clone_size: .; d_call: .; v_call: TRBV5-1; j_call: TRBJ1-3; cdr3_nt: TGCGCCAGCAGTCCCCTCGGAGGGGACGGAAACACCATATATTTT; cdr3_aa: CASSPLGGDGNTIYF
clone_size: few; d_call: .; v_call: TRBV19; j_call: TRBJ2-7; cdr3_nt: TGTGCCAGTATTGAACCAGGGTCCTACGAGCAGTACTTC; cdr3_aa: CASIEPGSYEQYF
clone_size: .; d_call: .; v_call: TRBV28; j_call: TRBJ1-4; cdr3_nt: TGTGCCAGCAGTGAGGGGACCCTGGGCGAAAAACTGTTTTTT; cdr3_aa: CASSEGTLGEKLFF
clone_size: .; d_call: .; v_call: TRBV5-1; j_call: TRBJ2-4; cdr3_nt: TGCGCCAGCAGCTGGGGGGACCAGTTAGGGGACATTCAGTACTTC; cdr3_aa: CASSWGDQLGDIQYF
clone_size: few; d_call: TRBD2; v_call: TRBV11-2; j_call: TRBJ2-1; cdr3_nt: TGTGCCAGCAGCCCCGGACTAGCTTTTCAGTTCTTC; cdr3_aa: CASSPGLAFQFF
clone_size: .; d_call: TRBD1; v_call: TRBV28; j_call: TRBJ1-1; cdr3_nt: TGTGCCAGCAGACGCGCCCCTTTACAGGGGCGAGCTTTCTTT; cdr3_aa: CASRRAPLQGRAFF